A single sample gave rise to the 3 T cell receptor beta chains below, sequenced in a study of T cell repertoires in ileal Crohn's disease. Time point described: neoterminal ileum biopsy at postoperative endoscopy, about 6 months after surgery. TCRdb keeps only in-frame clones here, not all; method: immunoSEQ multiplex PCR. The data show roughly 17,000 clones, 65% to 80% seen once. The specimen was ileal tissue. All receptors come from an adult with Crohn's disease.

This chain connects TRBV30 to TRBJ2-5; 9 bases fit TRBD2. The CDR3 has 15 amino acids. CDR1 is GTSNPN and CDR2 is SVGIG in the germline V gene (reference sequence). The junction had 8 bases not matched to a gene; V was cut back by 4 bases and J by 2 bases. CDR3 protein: CAWTAGLAGQETQYF. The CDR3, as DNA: TGTGCCTGGACCGCGGGGCTAGCGGGGCAAGAGACCCAGTACTTC.

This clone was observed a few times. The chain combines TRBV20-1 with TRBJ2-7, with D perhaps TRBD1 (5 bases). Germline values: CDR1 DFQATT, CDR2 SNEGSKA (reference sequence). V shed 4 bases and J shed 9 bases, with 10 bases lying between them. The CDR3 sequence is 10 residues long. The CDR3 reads CSAIDSRQYF. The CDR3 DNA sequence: TGCAGTGCTATCGACAGCAGGCAGTACTTC.

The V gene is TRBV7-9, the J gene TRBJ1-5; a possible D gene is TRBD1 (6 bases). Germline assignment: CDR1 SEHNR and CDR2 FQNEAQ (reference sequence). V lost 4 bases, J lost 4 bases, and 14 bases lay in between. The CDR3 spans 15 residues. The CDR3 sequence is CASSSGTSENQPQHF. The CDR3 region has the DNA TGTGCCAGCAGCTCCGGGACATCCGAGAATCAGCCCCAGCATTTT. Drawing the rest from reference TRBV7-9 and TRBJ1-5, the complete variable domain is DTGVSQNPRHKITKRGQNVTFRCDPISEHNRLYWYRQTLGQGPEFLTYFQNEAQLEKSRLLSDRFSAERPKGSFSTLEIQRTEQGDSAMYLCASSSGTSENQPQHFGDGTRLSIL.